These 8 T cell receptor beta chains were sequenced from one sample in a study of T cells in women clearing cervical HPV infection. Generated by immunoSEQ multiplex PCR, the TCRdb table keeps only in-frame clones and is missing some. In total, the table holds 20,000 to 25,000 clones. Input material: blood buffy coat. The receptors stem from a woman aged 18-70 years with a cervical HPV16 infection that either progressed to CIN3+ or cleared (not recorded which).

About this clone itself: From the germline J gene comes the end of the CDR3, since the read stops 3 residues before it. The V gene is TRBV18, the J gene TRBJ1-1, with 8 nucleotides matching TRBD1. The CDR3 covers 16 residues. Germline V CDR1 and CDR2: KGHSH, LQKENI. After removal of 0 bases from V and 7 bases from J, the junction contained 10 bases not matched to a gene. The sequenced CDR3 bases are TGTGCCAGCTCACCACCACTGGACAGGGCGGGCGGTGAA. Protein sequence: CASSPPLDRAGGE. The CDR3 as a whole reads CASSPPLDRAGGEAFF.

As for this clone: Read data end 3 residues before the CDR3 end; the end is taken from the germline J gene. The V gene is TRBV10-1, the J gene TRBJ1-2; the D gene is possibly TRBD1 (6 bases). This CDR3 spans 15 amino acids. Germline CDR1 is WNHNN and CDR2 is SYGVQD (reference sequence). Trimming removed 5 bases from V and 6 bases from J, with 19 bases in between. CDR3 DNA (partial): TGCGCCAGCAGTACCGACCCGGACAGTCTGGATGGC. This gives the protein CASSTDPDSLDG. The full CDR3 sequence reads CASSTDPDSLDGYTF.

As regards this clone: Read sequence stops 3 residues before the CDR3 end, and the germline J gene provides the missing end. V usage is TRBV6-2 or TRBV6-3 and J usage is TRBJ2-7, with D maybe TRBD2 (6 bases). V dropped 4 bases and J dropped 1 base, with 8 bases sitting between them. The CDR3 is made up of 13 amino acids. Germline CDR1 is MNHEY and CDR2 is SVGEGT. CDR3 DNA, as far as it was read: TGTGCCAGCAGTTTAGCGGAGTCCTACGAG. Residues: CASSLAESYE. The full CDR3 sequence reads CASSLAESYEQYF.

In the case of this clone: The read halts 3 residues ahead of the CDR3 end, with the missing end drawn from the germline J gene. The rearrangement joins TRBV5-1 to TRBJ2-7; 8 bases are shared with TRBD1. This CDR3 spans 16 amino acids. V was clipped by 4 bases and J by 3 bases; unmatched bases: 12. CDR1 is SGHRS, CDR2 YFSETQ, per germline. CDR3 DNA, as far as it was read: TGCGCCAGCAGCCTAGGACAGGGTCTTTTTAACTACGAG. It encodes CASSLGQGLFNYE. Given in full, the CDR3 is CASSLGQGLFNYEQYF.

A note on this clone: The CDR3 end is not reached by the read, which stops 3 residues before it; the germline J gene fills it in. V and J are TRBV7-2 and TRBJ1-6, with a tentative D call TRBD1 (6 bases). CDR3 size: 15 residues. CDR1 is SGHTA and CDR2 is FQGNSA in the germline V gene. V lost 5 bases to trimming and J lost 7 bases, with 15 bases between them. CDR3 DNA, as far as it was read: TGTGCCAGCAGCCCCTCAGGGGCGAAGAATTCACCC. Its protein product is CASSPSGAKNSP. The CDR3, in full, reads CASSPSGAKNSPLHF.

Points on this clone: The read terminates 3 residues ahead of where the CDR3 ends, so the germline J gene completes it. The chain carries TRBV7-2 and TRBJ1-2; D ambiguous. Trimming shortened V by 1 base and J by 3 bases, and 6 bases separated the two germline ends. Per germline, CDR1 SGHTA and CDR2 FQGNSA. CDR3 length: 13 amino acids. The CDR3 bases that were read are TGTGCCAGCAGCTTAGTGGGCGACTATGGC. This gives the protein CASSLVGDYG. In full, the CDR3 reads CASSLVGDYGYTF.

About this clone: The CDR3 goes on 3 residues after the read ends, and that part is filled in from the germline J gene. This rearrangement joins TRBV7-2 to TRBJ2-2, with 11 nucleotides matching TRBD2. The germline V gene has CDR1 SGHTA and CDR2 FQGNSA. This CDR3 has 15 residues. Germline trimming cut 6 bases from V and 6 bases from J; bases unmatched to any gene: 6. The DNA read from the CDR3 is TGTGCCAGCAGACTAACTAGCGGGAGATCCGGGGAG. It encodes CASRLTSGRSGE. The entire CDR3 sequence reads CASRLTSGRSGELFF.

Worth noting for this clone: The read ends 3 residues shy of where the CDR3 ends; the end is completed using the germline J gene. V is TRBV19 and J is TRBJ1-5; no clear D gene. V lost 1 base to trimming and J lost 1 base, with 11 bases between them. The germline V gene has CDR1 LNHDA and CDR2 SQIVND (reference sequence). The CDR3 consists of 16 residues. CDR3 bases read: TGTGCCAGTAGTATAGTGCACGGAGCGAGCAATCAGCCC. Its translation: CASSIVHGASNQP. The full CDR3 protein is CASSIVHGASNQPQHF.